The T cell receptor beta chain under discussion was sequenced for a study of cytomegalovirus exposure and HLA in healthy donors. General study points: Most TCR sequences were rare, but some public TCRs occurred in many donors. A later analysis, which compared TCR beta chains of equal frequency, found the HLA-associated ones more clonally expanded. The authors enumerated over 150 TCR beta chains as linked to cytomegalovirus.

This clone was seen a few times. Antigen: not known. The CDR3 contains 11 residues. V lost 0 bases and J 14 bases, leaving 8 bases between the germline ends. Per the germline V gene, CDR1 is MNHEY and CDR2 is SVGAGI. It was with 60 Vbeta and 13 Jbeta primers that the PCR ran. The assay was immunoSEQ multiplex PCR, and TCRdb's table has in-frame clones only and misses some. Of about 130,000 clones in the sample, 70% to 85% were seen once. The sequence derives from a female donor in good health and CMV-seronegative. The source material was PBMCs. V usage is TRBV6-5 and J usage is TRBJ2-1; D might be TRBD1 (5 bases). CDR3 bases: TGTGCCAGCAGTTACTCTCTACAGGAGTTCTTC. It yields the protein CASSYSLQEFF.